The 2 T cell receptor beta chains presented below share a single source sample, sequenced in a study of OX40 agonist ivuxolimab in advanced cancers. The repertoire was sequenced with immunoSEQ multiplex PCR; TCRdb's copy has only in-frame clones and lacks some. The sample lists some 60,000 clones, about 91% occurring once. The specimen was CD4+ or CD8+ T cells sorted from blood, collected in a trial of the OX40 agonist ivuxolimab. These receptors originate from an adult with an advanced solid tumor such as melanoma, head and neck, liver or kidney cancer.

The rearrangement links TRBV5-4 to TRBJ2-5; D gene uncertain. Trimming took 3 bases from V and 2 from J, leaving 2 bases between them. The CDR3 runs to 11 residues. Per the germline V gene, CDR1 is SGHNT and CDR2 is YYREEE (reference sequence). The CDR3 here is CASSSQETQYF. For the CDR3, the DNA is TGTGCCAGCAGCTCTCAAGAGACCCAGTACTTC.

This rearrangement joins TRBV12-2 to TRBJ2-1; the D segment call TRBD1 is taken from the table without a DNA check. TRBV12-2 corresponds to a pseudogene. The CDR3 consists of 12 residues. The CDR3 DNA reads as TGTGCAAGTCGCTTGACAGACAATGAGCAGTTCTTC. Its protein product is CASRLTDNEQFF.